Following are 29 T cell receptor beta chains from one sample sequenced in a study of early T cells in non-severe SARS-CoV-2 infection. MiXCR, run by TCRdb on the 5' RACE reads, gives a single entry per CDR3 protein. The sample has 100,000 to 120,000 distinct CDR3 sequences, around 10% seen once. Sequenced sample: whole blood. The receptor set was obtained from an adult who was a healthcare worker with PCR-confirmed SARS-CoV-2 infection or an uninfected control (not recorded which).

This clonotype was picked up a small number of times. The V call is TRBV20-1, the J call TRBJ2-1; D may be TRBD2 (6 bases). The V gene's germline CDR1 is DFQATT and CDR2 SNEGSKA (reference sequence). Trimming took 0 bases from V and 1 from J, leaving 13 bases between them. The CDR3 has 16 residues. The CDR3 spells CSARDLAPMSYNEQFF. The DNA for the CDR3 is TGCAGTGCTAGAGATCTAGCGCCTATGTCCTACAATGAGCAGTTCTTC.

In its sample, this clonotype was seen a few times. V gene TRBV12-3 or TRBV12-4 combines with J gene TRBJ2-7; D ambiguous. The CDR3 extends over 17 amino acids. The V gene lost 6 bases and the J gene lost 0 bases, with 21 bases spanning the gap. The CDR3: CASSRVPGPRHSYEQYF. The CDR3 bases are TGTGCCAGCAGCCGGGTCCCCGGGCCTCGGCACTCCTACGAGCAGTACTTC.

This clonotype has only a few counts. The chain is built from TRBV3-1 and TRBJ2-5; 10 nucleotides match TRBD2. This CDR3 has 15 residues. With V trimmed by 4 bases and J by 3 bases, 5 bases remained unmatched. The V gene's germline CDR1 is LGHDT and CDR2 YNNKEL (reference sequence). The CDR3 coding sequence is TGTGCCAGCAGCCTACTAGCGGGGAGGGAAGAGACCCAGTACTTC. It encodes CASSLLAGREETQYF.

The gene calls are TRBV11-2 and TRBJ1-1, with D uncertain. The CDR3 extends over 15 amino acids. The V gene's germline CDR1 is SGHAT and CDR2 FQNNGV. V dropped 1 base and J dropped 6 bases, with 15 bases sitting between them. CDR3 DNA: TGTGCCAGCAGCTTAGGGCCCCGCGGGATGTCTGAAGCTTTCTTT. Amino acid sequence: CASSLGPRGMSEAFF.

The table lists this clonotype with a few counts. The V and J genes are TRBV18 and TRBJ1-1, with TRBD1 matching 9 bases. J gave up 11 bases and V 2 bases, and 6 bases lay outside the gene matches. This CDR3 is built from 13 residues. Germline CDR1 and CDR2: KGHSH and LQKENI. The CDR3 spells CASSPSRDRVAFF. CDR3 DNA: TGTGCCAGCTCACCATCTCGGGACAGGGTTGCTTTCTTT.

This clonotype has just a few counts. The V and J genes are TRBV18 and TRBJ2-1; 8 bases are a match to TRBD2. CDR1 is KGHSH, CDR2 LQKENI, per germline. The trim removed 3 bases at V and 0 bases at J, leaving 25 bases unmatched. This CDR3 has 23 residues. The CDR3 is CASSPPAKPGLGGSRSSYNEQFF. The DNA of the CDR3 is TGTGCCAGCTCACCTCCGGCCAAACCGGGACTAGGGGGGTCCCGGAGCTCCTACAATGAGCAGTTCTTC.

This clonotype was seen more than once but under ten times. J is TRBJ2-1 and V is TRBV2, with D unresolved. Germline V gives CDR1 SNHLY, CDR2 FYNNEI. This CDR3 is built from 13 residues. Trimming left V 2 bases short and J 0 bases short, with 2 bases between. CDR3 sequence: CASSENSYNEQFF. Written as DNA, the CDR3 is TGTGCCAGCAGTGAAAACTCCTACAATGAGCAGTTCTTC. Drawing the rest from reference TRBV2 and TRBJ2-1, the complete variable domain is EPEVTQTPSHQVTQMGQEVILRCVPISNHLYFYWYRQILGQKVEFLVSFYNNEISEKSEIFDDQFSVERPDGSNFTLKIRSTKLEDSAMYFCASSENSYNEQFFGPGTRLTVL.

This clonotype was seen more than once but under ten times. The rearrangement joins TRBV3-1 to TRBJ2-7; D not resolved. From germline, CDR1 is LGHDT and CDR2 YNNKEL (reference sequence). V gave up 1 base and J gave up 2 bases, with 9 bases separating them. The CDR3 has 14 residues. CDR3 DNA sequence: TGTGCCAGCAGCCAAGGTCCTATGGCCTACGAGCAGTACTTC. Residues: CASSQGPMAYEQYF.

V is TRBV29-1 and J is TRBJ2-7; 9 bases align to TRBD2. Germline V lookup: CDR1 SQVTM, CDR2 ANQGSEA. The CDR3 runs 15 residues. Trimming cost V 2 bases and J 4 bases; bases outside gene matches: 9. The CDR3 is CSVEFTLAGRYEQYF. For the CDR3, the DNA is TGCAGCGTTGAATTCACCCTAGCGGGGCGATACGAGCAGTACTTC.

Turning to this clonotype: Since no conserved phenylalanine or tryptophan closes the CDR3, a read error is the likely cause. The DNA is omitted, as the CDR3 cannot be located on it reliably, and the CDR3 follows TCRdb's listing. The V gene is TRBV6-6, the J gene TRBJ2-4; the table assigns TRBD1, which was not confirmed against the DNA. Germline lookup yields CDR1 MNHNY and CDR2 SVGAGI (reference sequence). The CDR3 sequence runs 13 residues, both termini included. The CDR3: CASSYSPREGWWG.

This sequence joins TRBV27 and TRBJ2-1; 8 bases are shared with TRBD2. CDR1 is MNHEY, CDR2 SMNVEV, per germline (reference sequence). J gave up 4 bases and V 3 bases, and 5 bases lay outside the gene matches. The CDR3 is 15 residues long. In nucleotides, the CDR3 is TGTGCCAGCAGTTTTAGCGGGACTAATTACAATGAGCAGTTCTTC. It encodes CASSFSGTNYNEQFF.

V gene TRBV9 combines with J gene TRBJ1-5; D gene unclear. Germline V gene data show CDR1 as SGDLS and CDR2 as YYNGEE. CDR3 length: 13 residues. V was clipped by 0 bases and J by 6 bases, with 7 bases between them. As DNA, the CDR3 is TGTGCCAGCAGCGTAGGAGAGGGTCAGCCCCAGCATTTT. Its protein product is CASSVGEGQPQHF.

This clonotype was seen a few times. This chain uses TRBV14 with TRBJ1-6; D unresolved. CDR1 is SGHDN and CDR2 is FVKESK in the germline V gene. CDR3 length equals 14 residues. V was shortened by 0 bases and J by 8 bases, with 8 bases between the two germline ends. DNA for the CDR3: TGTGCCAGCAGCCAAGATCACTCCTATTCACCCCTCCACTTT. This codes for CASSQDHSYSPLHF.

In DNA, the CDR3 is TGTGCCAGCAGTTTATCGGGCCTAGACAATTCACCCCTCCACTTT. It is translated as CASSLSGLDNSPLHF. J is TRBJ1-6 and V is TRBV12-3 or TRBV12-4; unclear D gene. The V and J ends lost 2 bases and 7 bases respectively, with 12 bases between them. The length of the CDR3 is 15 residues.

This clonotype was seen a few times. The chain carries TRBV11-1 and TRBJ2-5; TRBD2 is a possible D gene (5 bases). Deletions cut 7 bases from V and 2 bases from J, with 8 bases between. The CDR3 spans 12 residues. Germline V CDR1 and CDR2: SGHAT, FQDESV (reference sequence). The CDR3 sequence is CASTPGQETQYF. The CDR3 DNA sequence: TGTGCCAGCACTCCGGGGCAAGAGACCCAGTACTTC.

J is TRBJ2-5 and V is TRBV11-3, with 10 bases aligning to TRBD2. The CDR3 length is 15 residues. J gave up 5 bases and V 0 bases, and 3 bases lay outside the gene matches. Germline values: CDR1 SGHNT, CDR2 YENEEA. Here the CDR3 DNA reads TGTGCCAGCAGCTTAGAGTCAGCGGGAGGGGAGACCCAGTACTTC. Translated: CASSLESAGGETQYF.

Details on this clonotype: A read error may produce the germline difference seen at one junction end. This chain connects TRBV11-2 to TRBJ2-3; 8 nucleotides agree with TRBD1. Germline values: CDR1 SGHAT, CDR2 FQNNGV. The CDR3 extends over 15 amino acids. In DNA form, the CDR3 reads TGTGTCAGCAGCTTAGAGACAGGGGCCTTCCCTACGCAGTATTTT. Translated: CVSSLETGAFPTQYF.

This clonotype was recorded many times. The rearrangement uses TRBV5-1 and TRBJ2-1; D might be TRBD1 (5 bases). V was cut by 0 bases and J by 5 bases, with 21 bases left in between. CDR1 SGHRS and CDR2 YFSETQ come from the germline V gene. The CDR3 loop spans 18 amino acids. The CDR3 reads CASSLANRGRDAHNEQFF. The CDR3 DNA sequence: TGCGCCAGCAGCTTGGCCAATAGGGGCAGAGACGCCCACAATGAGCAGTTCTTC.

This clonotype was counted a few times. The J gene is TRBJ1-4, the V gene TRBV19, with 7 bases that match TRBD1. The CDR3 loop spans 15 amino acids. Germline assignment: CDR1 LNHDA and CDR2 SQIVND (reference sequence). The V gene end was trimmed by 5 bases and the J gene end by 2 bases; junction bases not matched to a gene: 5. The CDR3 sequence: CASSVQGSTNEKLFF. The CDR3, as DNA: TGTGCCAGTAGTGTACAGGGGTCGACTAATGAAAAACTGTTTTTT. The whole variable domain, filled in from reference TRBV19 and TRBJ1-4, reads DGGITQSPKYLFRKEGQNVTLSCEQNLNHDAMYWYRQDPGQGLRLIYYSQIVNDFQKGDIAEGYSVSREKKESFPLTVTSAQKNPTAFYLCASSVQGSTNEKLFFGSGTQLSVL.

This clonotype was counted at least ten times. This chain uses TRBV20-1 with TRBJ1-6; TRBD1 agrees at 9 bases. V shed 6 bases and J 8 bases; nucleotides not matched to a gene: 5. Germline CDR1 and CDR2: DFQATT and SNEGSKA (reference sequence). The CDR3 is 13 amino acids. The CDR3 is CSALGQGYSPLHF. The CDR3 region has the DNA TGCAGTGCCTTAGGACAGGGGTATTCACCCCTCCACTTT.

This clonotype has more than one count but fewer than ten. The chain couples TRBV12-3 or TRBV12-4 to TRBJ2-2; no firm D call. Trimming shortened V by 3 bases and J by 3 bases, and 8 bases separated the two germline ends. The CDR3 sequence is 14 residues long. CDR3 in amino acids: CASSLRRDTGELFF. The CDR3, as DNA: TGTGCCAGCAGTTTGAGACGTGACACCGGGGAGCTGTTTTTT.

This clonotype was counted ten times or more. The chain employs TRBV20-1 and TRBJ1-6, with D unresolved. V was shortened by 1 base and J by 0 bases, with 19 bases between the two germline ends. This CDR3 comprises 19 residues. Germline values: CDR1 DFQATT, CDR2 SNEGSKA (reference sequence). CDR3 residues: CSARVKVLGKSSYNSPLHF. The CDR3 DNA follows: TGCAGTGCTAGAGTTAAAGTGTTGGGGAAAAGCTCCTATAATTCACCCCTCCACTTT.

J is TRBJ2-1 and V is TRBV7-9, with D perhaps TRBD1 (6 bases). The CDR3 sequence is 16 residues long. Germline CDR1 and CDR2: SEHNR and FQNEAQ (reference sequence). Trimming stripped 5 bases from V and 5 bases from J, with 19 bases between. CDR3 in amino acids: CASSRLVVTGHNEQFF. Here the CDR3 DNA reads TGTGCCAGCAGCCGTCTAGTCGTCACAGGGCACAATGAGCAGTTCTTC.

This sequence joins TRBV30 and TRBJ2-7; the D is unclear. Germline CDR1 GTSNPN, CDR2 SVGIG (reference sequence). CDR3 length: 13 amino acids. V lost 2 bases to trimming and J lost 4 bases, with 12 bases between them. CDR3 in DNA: TGTGCCTGGAGTCATTCGCTGGGGTACGAGCAGTACTTC. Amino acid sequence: CAWSHSLGYEQYF. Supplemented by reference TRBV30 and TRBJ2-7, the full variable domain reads SQTIHQWPATLVQPVGSPLSLECTVEGTSNPNLYWYRQAAGRGLQLLFYSVGIGQISSEVPQNLSASRPQDRQFILSSKKLLLSDSGFYLCAWSHSLGYEQYFGPGTRLTVT.

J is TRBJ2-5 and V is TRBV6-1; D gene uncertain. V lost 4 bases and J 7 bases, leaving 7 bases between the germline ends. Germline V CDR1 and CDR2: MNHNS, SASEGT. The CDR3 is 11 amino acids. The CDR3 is CASSGPATQYF. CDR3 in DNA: TGTGCCAGCAGTGGGCCTGCGACCCAGTACTTC.

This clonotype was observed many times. CDR3 nucleotide sequence: TGCAGCGCCACCTTTACAGGGGGCGATCATCAGCCCCAGCATTTT. This codes for CSATFTGGDHQPQHF. The chain carries TRBV29-1 and TRBJ1-5, with TRBD1 identical over 9 bases. Germline V gives CDR1 SQVTM, CDR2 ANQGSEA. This CDR3 comprises 15 residues. Trimming removed 7 bases from V and 5 bases from J; junction bases left unmatched: 12.

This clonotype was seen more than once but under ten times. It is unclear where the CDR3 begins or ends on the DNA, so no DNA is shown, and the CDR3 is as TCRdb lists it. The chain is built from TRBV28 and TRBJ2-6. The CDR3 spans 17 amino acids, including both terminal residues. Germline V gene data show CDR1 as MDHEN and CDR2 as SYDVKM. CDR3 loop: CASSLGSVGSGANVLIF.

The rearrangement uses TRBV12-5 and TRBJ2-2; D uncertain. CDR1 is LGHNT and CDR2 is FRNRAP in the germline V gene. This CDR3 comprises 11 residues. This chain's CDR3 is CASGRTGELFF. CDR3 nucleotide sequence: TGTGCCTCCGGGCGGACCGGGGAGCTGTTTTTT.

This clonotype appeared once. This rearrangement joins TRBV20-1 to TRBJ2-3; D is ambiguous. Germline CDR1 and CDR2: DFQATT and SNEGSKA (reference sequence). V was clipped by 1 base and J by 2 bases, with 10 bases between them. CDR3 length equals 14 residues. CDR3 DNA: TGCAGTGCTAGAGGACTTTATTCCACAGATACGCAGTATTTT. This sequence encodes CSARGLYSTDTQYF.